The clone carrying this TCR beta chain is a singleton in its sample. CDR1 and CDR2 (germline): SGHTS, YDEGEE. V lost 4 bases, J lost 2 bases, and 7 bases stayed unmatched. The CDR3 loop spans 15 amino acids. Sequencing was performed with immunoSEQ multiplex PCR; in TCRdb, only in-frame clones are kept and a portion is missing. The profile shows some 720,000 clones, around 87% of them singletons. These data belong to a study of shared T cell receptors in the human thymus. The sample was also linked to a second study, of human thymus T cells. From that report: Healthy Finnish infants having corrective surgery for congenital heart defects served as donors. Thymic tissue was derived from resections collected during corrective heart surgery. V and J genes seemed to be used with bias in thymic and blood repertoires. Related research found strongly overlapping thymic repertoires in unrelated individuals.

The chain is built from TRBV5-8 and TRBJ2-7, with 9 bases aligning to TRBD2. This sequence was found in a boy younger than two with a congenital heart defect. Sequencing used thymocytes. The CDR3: CASSHPTSGPYEQYF. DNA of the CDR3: TGTGCCAGCAGCCACCCGACTAGCGGACCCTACGAGCAGTACTTC.